The 2 T cell receptor beta chains in this list originate from one sample, sequenced in a study of shared clonotypes between healthy human individuals. The data were produced by immunoSEQ multiplex PCR, yet TCRdb's version contains in-frame clones alone and is incomplete. The profile shows some 500,000 clones, 65% to 80% of them singletons. Sequenced sample: PBMCs. Source of these receptors: a woman aged 40 to 50 in good health. Some clones in this sample may be carry-over from other donors' samples.

This clone has a count of ten or more. This sample includes further DNA sequences coding for the same CDR3. The chain combines TRBV18 with TRBJ2-2; tentative D call: TRBD1 (5 bases). Germline CDR1 reads KGHSH; CDR2 reads LQKENI. V was pared by 1 base and J by 1 base, with 7 bases between. The CDR3 consists of 15 residues. As DNA, the CDR3 is TGTGCCAGCTCACCACGGGGCAGGAACACCGGGGAGCTGTTTTTT. Its translation is CASSPRGRNTGELFF.

The V and J genes are TRBV4-1 and TRBJ1-2, with a weak D call TRBD1 (5 bases). V lost 0 bases and J 4 bases, leaving 12 bases between the germline ends. This CDR3 spans 15 amino acids. Germline V gives CDR1 MGHRA, CDR2 YSYEKL. The CDR3 sequence: CASSQDSTAGYGYTF. The CDR3 coding sequence is TGCGCCAGCAGCCAAGATTCGACAGCGGGCTATGGCTACACCTTC.